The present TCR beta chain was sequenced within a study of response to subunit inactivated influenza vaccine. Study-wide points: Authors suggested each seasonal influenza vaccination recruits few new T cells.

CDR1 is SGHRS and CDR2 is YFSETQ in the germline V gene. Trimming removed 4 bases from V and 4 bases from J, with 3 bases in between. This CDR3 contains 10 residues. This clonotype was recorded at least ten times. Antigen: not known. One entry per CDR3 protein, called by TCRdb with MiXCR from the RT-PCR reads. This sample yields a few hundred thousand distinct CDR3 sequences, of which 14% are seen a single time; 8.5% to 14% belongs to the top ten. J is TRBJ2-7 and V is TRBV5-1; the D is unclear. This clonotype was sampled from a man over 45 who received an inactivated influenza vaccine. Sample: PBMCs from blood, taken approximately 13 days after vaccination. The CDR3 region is CASSVYEQYF. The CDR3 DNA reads TGCGCCAGCAGCGTTTACGAGCAGTACTTC.